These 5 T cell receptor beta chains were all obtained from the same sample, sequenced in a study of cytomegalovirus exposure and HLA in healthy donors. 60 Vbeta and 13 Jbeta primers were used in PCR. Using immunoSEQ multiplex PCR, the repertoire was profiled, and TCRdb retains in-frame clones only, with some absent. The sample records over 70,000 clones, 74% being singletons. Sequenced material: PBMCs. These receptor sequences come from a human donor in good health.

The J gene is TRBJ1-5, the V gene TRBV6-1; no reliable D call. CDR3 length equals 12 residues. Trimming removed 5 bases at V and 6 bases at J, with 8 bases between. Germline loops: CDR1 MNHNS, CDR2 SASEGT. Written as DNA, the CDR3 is TGTGCCAGCAGTCGCGGTCCTCAGCCCCAGCATTTT. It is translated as CASSRGPQPQHF.

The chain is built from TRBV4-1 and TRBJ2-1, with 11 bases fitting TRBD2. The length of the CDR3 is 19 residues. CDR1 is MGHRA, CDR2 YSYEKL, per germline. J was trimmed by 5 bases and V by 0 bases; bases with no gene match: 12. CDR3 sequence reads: CASSQDRLAGGLRDNEQFF. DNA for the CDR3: TGCGCCAGCAGCCAAGATAGGCTAGCGGGAGGTCTGCGCGACAATGAGCAGTTCTTC.

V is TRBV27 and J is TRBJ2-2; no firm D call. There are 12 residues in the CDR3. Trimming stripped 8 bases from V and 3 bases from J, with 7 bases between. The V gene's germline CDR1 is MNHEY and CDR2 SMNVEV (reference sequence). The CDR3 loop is CASRRDTGELFF. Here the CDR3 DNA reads TGTGCCAGCCGGAGAGACACCGGGGAGCTGTTTTTT.

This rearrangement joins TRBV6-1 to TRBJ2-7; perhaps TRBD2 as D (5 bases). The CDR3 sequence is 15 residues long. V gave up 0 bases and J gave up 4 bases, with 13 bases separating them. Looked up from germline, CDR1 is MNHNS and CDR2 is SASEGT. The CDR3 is CASSEARGLSYEQYF. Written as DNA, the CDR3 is TGTGCCAGCAGTGAAGCGAGAGGGTTGTCGTACGAGCAGTACTTC.

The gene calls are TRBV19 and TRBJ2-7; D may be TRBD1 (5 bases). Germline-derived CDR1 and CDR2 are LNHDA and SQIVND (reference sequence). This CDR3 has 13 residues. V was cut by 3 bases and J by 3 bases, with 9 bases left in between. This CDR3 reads CASSMRQSYEQYF. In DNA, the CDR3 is TGTGCCAGTAGTATGCGACAGAGCTACGAGCAGTACTTC.